One sample yielded the 30 T cell receptor beta chains listed below, sequenced in a study of neurological immune-mediated disorders. MiXCR was run by TCRdb on the 5' RACE reads, yielding one entry per CDR3 protein. The table lists around 52,000 distinct CDR3 sequences, around 5.8% of them singletons, with approximately 1.5% in the top ten. Source material: CD4+ T cells from blood. The receptors derive from a young woman with multiple sclerosis.

This clonotype has ten or more counts. V and J are TRBV5-1 and TRBJ1-1; 9 bases line up with TRBD1. Germline CDR1 and CDR2: SGHRS and YFSETQ. V was pared by 4 bases and J by 1 base, with 11 bases of the junction left unmatched. This CDR3 region has 17 residues. The CDR3 DNA reads as TGCGCCAGCAGCATACGGGACAGGGCGGGGGGGAACACTGAAGCTTTCTTT. Translating gives CASSIRDRAGGNTEAFF.

This clonotype showed up many times. The CDR3 region is CSAKMDRVYGYTF. CDR3 DNA sequence: TGCAGTGCAAAGATGGACAGGGTCTATGGCTACACCTTC. The chain links TRBV20-1 to TRBJ1-2, with 8 bases that match TRBD1. The CDR3 contains 13 residues. After removal of 6 bases from V and 4 bases from J, the junction contained 7 bases not matched to a gene. Germline CDR1 DFQATT, CDR2 SNEGSKA (reference sequence).

This clonotype was seen ten or more times. The J gene is TRBJ1-5, the V gene TRBV7-9; 7 bases line up with TRBD1. The V and J ends lost 4 bases and 1 base, in that order; junction bases with no gene match: 19. The germline V gene encodes CDR1 SEHNR and CDR2 FQNEAQ (reference sequence). This CDR3 is built from 20 residues. The CDR3 sequence: CASSSGPPGLTGQSNQPQHF. The DNA for the CDR3 is TGTGCCAGCAGCTCCGGCCCTCCTGGCCTCACGGGACAGAGCAATCAGCCCCAGCATTTT.

At least ten counts were recorded for this clonotype. The chain uses TRBV6-2 or TRBV6-3 and TRBJ1-1; the D is unclear. This CDR3 region has 11 residues. V was cut by 0 bases and J by 8 bases, with 4 bases left in between. CDR1 is MNHEY and CDR2 is SVGEGT in the germline V gene. CDR3 loop: CASSYSGEAFF. DNA of the CDR3: TGTGCCAGCAGTTACTCGGGGGAAGCTTTCTTT.

This clonotype has a handful of counts. This chain uses TRBV30 with TRBJ1-2; D may be TRBD1 (6 bases). The CDR3 runs 14 residues. V was clipped by 6 bases and J by 3 bases, with 17 bases between them. Germline CDR1 and CDR2: GTSNPN and SVGIG (reference sequence). CDR3 in DNA: TGTGCCTGCCCCCGGTGGGGGGGCCACTATGGCTACACCTTC. As protein: CACPRWGGHYGYTF.

Ten or more counts support this clonotype. V usage is TRBV20-1 and J usage is TRBJ2-4, with 7 bases that match TRBD2. J was trimmed by 6 bases and V by 0 bases; bases with no gene match: 11. CDR3 size: 16 residues. Germline loops: CDR1 DFQATT, CDR2 SNEGSKA (reference sequence). For the CDR3, the DNA is TGCAGTGCTAGAGATATGGTCGTGTCTAGCGGAAACATTCAGTACTTC. Its protein is CSARDMVVSSGNIQYF.

At least ten counts were recorded for this clonotype. The V call is TRBV6-1, the J call TRBJ1-1; a weak D match, TRBD1 (5 bases). There are 14 residues in the CDR3. Germline V gives CDR1 MNHNS, CDR2 SASEGT. Trimming removed 8 bases from V and 0 bases from J, with 13 bases in between. CDR3 in amino acids: CASRRGPMNTEAFF. The CDR3 DNA is TGTGCCAGCCGACGGGGCCCCATGAACACTGAAGCTTTCTTT.

The table lists this clonotype with a few counts. The chain joins TRBV27 to TRBJ1-1; 7 bases agree with TRBD1. CDR3 length: 15 amino acids. CDR1 is MNHEY and CDR2 is SMNVEV in the germline V gene (reference sequence). J gave up 4 bases and V 7 bases, and 12 bases lay outside the gene matches. The CDR3 nucleotides are TGTGCCAGCACCGAGGCCACAGGGGCGGGCACTGAAGCTTTCTTT. This sequence encodes CASTEATGAGTEAFF.

The chain joins TRBV27 to TRBJ2-3; 13 bases fit TRBD2. CDR3 length: 18 residues. The germline V gene encodes CDR1 MNHEY and CDR2 SMNVEV (reference sequence). The ends lost 2 bases at V and 4 bases at J; junction bases unmatched: 9. CDR3 protein: CASSLPPGLAGAPDTQYF. The CDR3 DNA reads as TGTGCCAGCAGTTTACCCCCAGGACTAGCGGGAGCCCCAGATACGCAGTATTTT.

This clonotype was observed at least ten times. This sequence joins TRBV20-1 and TRBJ2-3; no firm D call. Germline values: CDR1 DFQATT, CDR2 SNEGSKA (reference sequence). The CDR3 runs 14 residues. V lost 2 bases and J 0 bases, leaving 9 bases between the germline ends. DNA of the CDR3: TGCAGTGCTAGATGGCCTTCGAGCACAGATACGCAGTATTTT. Protein sequence: CSARWPSSTDTQYF.

Many counts were recorded for this clonotype. V is TRBV5-1 and J is TRBJ2-7; TRBD2 matches 8 bases. Germline trimming cut 4 bases from V and 0 bases from J; bases unmatched to any gene: 6. Germline CDR1 SGHRS, CDR2 YFSETQ. The CDR3 runs to 15 residues. DNA for the CDR3: TGCGCCAGCAGCGAATATAGCGGGGCCTCCTACGAGCAGTACTTC. Protein sequence: CASSEYSGASYEQYF.

In this sample, this clonotype turned up many times. The genes are TRBV21-1 and TRBJ1-1. TRBV21-1 is termed a pseudogene. The CDR3 loop spans 13 amino acids. CDR3 nucleotides: TGTGCCAGCAAGCCGGATCAGAACACTGAAGCTTTCTTT. This translates into CASKPDQNTEAFF.

The rearrangement joins TRBV30 to TRBJ2-3; 8 nucleotides match TRBD1. The germline V gene has CDR1 GTSNPN and CDR2 SVGIG (reference sequence). The CDR3 has 15 amino acids. The V gene end was trimmed by 5 bases and the J gene end by 1 base; junction bases not matched to a gene: 8. CDR3 sequence: CAWAAETGGTDTQYF. The CDR3 nucleotides are TGTGCCTGGGCTGCTGAGACAGGGGGCACAGATACGCAGTATTTT.

This clonotype appeared many times. The gene calls are TRBV4-1 and TRBJ1-5, with a tentative D call TRBD1 (5 bases). The V end lost 0 bases, the J end lost 6 bases, and 9 bases lay between the germline ends. The CDR3 is 14 residues long. Germline loops: CDR1 MGHRA, CDR2 YSYEKL. The CDR3 spells CASSQDWGGQPQHF. The CDR3 DNA sequence: TGCGCCAGCAGCCAAGATTGGGGGGGTCAGCCCCAGCATTTT.

In this sample, this clonotype turned up many times. V is TRBV7-8 and J is TRBJ2-7; 11 bases line up with TRBD1. Germline lookup yields CDR1 SGHVS and CDR2 FQNEAQ. The J segment lost 2 bases and the V segment lost 7 bases, leaving 7 bases of the junction unmatched. CDR3 length: 15 amino acids. The CDR3 coding sequence is TGTGCCAGCATCGTCGGGGGACAGGGGGCCTACGAGCAGTACTTC. Its protein is CASIVGGQGAYEQYF.

This clonotype was counted at least ten times. The chain uses TRBV14 and TRBJ1-3; 7 nucleotides match TRBD1. This CDR3 region has 15 residues. The junction had 7 bases not matched to a gene; V was cut back by 4 bases and J by 4 bases. Germline V gene lookup returns CDR1 SGHDN and CDR2 FVKESK. The DNA for the CDR3 is TGTGCCAGCAGCCGTTGGGGGGACAGAGGAAACACCATATATTTT. Encoded protein: CASSRWGDRGNTIYF.

The genes are TRBV9 and TRBJ2-7, with D possibly being TRBD1 (6 bases). Germline V CDR1 and CDR2: SGDLS, YYNGEE. The CDR3 contains 14 residues. The V end lost 0 bases, the J end lost 5 bases, and 12 bases lay between the germline ends. The CDR3 loop is CASSVGTGWHEQYF. CDR3 nucleotides: TGTGCCAGCAGCGTAGGTACAGGGTGGCACGAGCAGTACTTC.

This clonotype was seen ten or more times. The genes are TRBV28 and TRBJ2-4; TRBD1 is a possible D gene (6 bases). V was shortened by 6 bases and J by 1 base, with 13 bases between the two germline ends. The CDR3 spans 15 residues. Per germline, CDR1 MDHEN and CDR2 SYDVKM. CDR3 bases: TGTGCCAGCAGCGATCCAGGGGTGGCCAAAAACATTCAGTACTTC. Translated, it gives CASSDPGVAKNIQYF.

This clonotype has a count of ten or more. The chain is built from TRBV5-1 and TRBJ2-2; perhaps TRBD2 as D (5 bases). V was shortened by 3 bases and J by 5 bases, with 14 bases between the two germline ends. CDR1 and CDR2 from the germline V gene are SGHRS and YFSETQ. The CDR3 extends over 15 amino acids. CDR3 coding DNA: TGCGCCAGCAGCTCGAATCCTGGAGGTACCGGGGAGCTGTTTTTT. Amino acids: CASSSNPGGTGELFF.

This clonotype was seen ten or more times. J is TRBJ1-2 and V is TRBV14, with D unresolved. V was pared by 4 bases and J by 13 bases, with 22 bases between. The CDR3 covers 14 residues. Germline V gene data show CDR1 as SGHDN and CDR2 as FVKESK. The CDR3: CASSPALRASTTTF. The CDR3 bases are TGTGCCAGCAGCCCTGCACTGAGGGCGAGTACTACCACCTTC.

At least ten counts were recorded for this clonotype. This rearrangement joins TRBV6-5 to TRBJ1-2; D remains ambiguous. This CDR3 region has 16 residues. Germline CDR1 and CDR2: MNHEY and SVGAGI. V was clipped by 0 bases and J by 6 bases, with 17 bases between them. The chain's CDR3 is CASSYSLLTRVDGYTF. CDR3 DNA sequence: TGTGCCAGCAGTTACTCGCTCCTTACACGGGTCGATGGCTACACCTTC.

This clonotype has ten or more counts. This chain links TRBV20-1 with TRBJ1-1; no clear D. Germline CDR1 DFQATT, CDR2 SNEGSKA (reference sequence). The CDR3 is 14 amino acids. V was shortened by 0 bases and J by 0 bases, with 8 bases between the two germline ends. CDR3 residues: CSARDRGLNTEAFF. The DNA for the CDR3 is TGCAGTGCTAGAGATCGCGGCCTGAACACTGAAGCTTTCTTT.

This clonotype was seen at least ten times. The rearrangement links TRBV7-8 to TRBJ1-2; D not certain. CDR1 is SGHVS, CDR2 FQNEAQ, per germline. The CDR3 covers 12 residues. V was pared by 5 bases and J by 0 bases, with 4 bases between. CDR3 sequence reads: CASSAPNYGYTF. The CDR3 DNA reads as TGTGCCAGCAGCGCACCTAACTATGGCTACACCTTC.

This clonotype came up a few times. The germline gene is not matched at one end of the junction; a read error may be the cause. The chain links TRBV6-6 to TRBJ2-3, with 7 bases aligning to TRBD2. CDR1 MNHNY and CDR2 SVGAGI come from the germline V gene (reference sequence). CDR3 length: 16 amino acids. The CDR3: CASSYSLAVSTDTQYF. CDR3 nucleotide sequence: TGTGCCAGCAGCTACTCTCTAGCGGTTAGCACAGATACGCAGTATTTT.

In this sample, this clonotype turned up many times. V and J are TRBV5-5 and TRBJ2-1, with D tentatively TRBD1 or TRBD2 (6 bases each). V was trimmed by 0 bases and J by 4 bases, leaving 20 bases between them. Germline CDR1 is SGHKS and CDR2 is YYEKEE (reference sequence). The CDR3 runs 18 residues. CDR3 protein: CASSLEAVDGGRYNEQFF. DNA for the CDR3: TGTGCCAGCAGCTTGGAAGCCGTTGACGGGGGCAGATACAATGAGCAGTTCTTC.

As concerns this clonotype: This clone may be a read error of a much larger clone one base away. The chain has TRBV20-1 and TRBJ2-4; tentative D call: TRBD1 (7 bases). Germline assignment: CDR1 DFQATT and CDR2 SNEGSKA (reference sequence). The ends were cut back, 7 bases at V and 3 bases at J, with 13 bases in the middle. The CDR3 loop spans 13 amino acids. The CDR3 spells CSEPQGGKNIQYF. In nucleotides, the CDR3 is TGCAGTGAACCTCAGGGGGGCAAAAACATTCAGTACTTC.

This clonotype was counted a few times. This chain joins TRBV12-3 or TRBV12-4 and TRBJ1-6; TRBD1 aligns across 7 bases. J lost 5 bases, V lost 5 bases, and 6 bases had no gene match. CDR3 length: 15 amino acids. The CDR3 DNA reads TGTGCCAGCAGTGCCGGGACAGCTAATAATTCACCCCTCCACTTT. Encoded protein: CASSAGTANNSPLHF.

This clonotype was counted many times. This sequence joins TRBV11-2 and TRBJ2-7; D might be TRBD2 (6 bases). This CDR3 has 13 residues. Germline loops: CDR1 SGHAT, CDR2 FQNNGV. V lost 6 bases and J lost 1, with 10 bases in between. CDR3 loop: CASSFRGSYEQYF. CDR3 nucleotide sequence: TGTGCCAGCAGTTTTCGGGGGTCCTACGAGCAGTACTTC.

As DNA, the CDR3 is TGCAGTGCTAGGGACAGGGAACACTACAATGAGCAGTTCTTC. This sequence encodes CSARDREHYNEQFF. The rearrangement links TRBV20-1 to TRBJ2-1, with 8 positions matching TRBD1. This CDR3 is built from 14 residues. V dropped 3 bases and J dropped 3; count of bases not matched to a gene: 4. The germline V gene has CDR1 DFQATT and CDR2 SNEGSKA (reference sequence).

This clonotype was found many times. V gene TRBV7-9 combines with J gene TRBJ2-7, with D perhaps matching TRBD2 (5 bases). Trimming removed 4 bases at V and 2 bases at J, with 15 bases between. The CDR3 is made up of 15 amino acids. From germline, CDR1 is SEHNR and CDR2 FQNEAQ (reference sequence). The CDR3 sequence: CASSSREGTAYEQYF. CDR3 sequence (DNA): TGTGCCAGCAGCTCACGAGAGGGAACCGCCTACGAGCAGTACTTC.